This T cell receptor (beta chain) was identified in a study of T-cell memory formation after mild COVID-19. Study results and caveats: The authors did not confirm SARS-CoV-2 specificity of second-wave clones peaking day 37. Later expanders leaned CD4+, whereas day 15 to 85 contracting clones were balanced CD4/CD8.

5'RACE with constant-segment primers yielded barcoded, UMI-tagged TCR alpha and TCR beta cDNA libraries. TCRdb used MiXCR to reprocess the 5' RACE reads, holding one entry per CDR3 protein. The sample yields approximately 45,000 distinct CDR3 sequences, roughly 7% seen once. This CDR3 comprises 12 residues. V lost 2 bases to trimming and J lost 3 bases, with 2 bases between them. Germline loops: CDR1 LGHDT, CDR2 YNNKEL (reference sequence). This clonotype showed up many times. The target antigen is unknown. The receptor was derived from an adult who had mild COVID-19 (a few samples of this study predate the infection). Cell type and time point are not known. Material: PBMCs or a T cell subset sorted from them (not recorded which). The rearrangement uses TRBV3-1 and TRBJ1-5; D is ambiguous. DNA of the CDR3: TGTGCCAGCAGCCAATTCAATCAGCCCCAGCATTTT. It is translated as CASSQFNQPQHF.